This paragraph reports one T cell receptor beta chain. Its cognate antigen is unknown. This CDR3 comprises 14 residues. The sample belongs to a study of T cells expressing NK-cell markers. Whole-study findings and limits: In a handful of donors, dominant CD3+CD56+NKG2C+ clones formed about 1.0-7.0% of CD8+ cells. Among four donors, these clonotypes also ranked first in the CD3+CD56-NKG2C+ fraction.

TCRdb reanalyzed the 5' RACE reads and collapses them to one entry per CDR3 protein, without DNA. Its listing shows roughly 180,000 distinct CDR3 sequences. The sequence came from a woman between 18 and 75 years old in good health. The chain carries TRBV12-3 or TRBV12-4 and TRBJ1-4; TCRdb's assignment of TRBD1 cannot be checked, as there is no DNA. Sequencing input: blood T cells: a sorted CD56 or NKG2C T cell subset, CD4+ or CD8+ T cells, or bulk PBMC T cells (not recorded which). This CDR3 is CASSLGTGNEKLFF.